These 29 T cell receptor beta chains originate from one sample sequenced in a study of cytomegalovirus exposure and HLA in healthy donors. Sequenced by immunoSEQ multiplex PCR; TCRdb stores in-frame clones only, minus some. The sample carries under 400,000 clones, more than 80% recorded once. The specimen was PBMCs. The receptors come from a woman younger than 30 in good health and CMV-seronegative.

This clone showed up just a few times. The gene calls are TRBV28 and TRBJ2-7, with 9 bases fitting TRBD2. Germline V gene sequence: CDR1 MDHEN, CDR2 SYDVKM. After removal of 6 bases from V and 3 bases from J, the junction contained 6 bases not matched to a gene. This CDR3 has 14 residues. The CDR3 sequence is CASRVAGVSYEQYF. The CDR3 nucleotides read TGTGCCAGCAGGGTAGCGGGAGTAAGCTACGAGCAGTACTTC. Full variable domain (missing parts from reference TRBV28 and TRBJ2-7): DVKVTQSSRYLVKRTGEKVFLECVQDMDHENMFWYRQDPGLGLRLIYFSYDVKMKEKGDIPEGYSVSREKKERFSLILESASTNQTSMYLCASRVAGVSYEQYFGPGTRLTVT.

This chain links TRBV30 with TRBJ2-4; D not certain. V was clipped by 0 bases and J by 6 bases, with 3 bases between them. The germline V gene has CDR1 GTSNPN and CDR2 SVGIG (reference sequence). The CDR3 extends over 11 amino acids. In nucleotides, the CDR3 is TGTGCCTGGAGTGTCGGAAACATTCAGTACTTC. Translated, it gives CAWSVGNIQYF.

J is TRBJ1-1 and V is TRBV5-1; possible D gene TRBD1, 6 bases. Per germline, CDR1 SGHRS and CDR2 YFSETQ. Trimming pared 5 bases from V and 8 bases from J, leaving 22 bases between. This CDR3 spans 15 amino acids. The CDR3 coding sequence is TGCGCCAGCAGTTTATCTACCCAACAGGGCCAGGAAGCTTTCTTT. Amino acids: CASSLSTQQGQEAFF.

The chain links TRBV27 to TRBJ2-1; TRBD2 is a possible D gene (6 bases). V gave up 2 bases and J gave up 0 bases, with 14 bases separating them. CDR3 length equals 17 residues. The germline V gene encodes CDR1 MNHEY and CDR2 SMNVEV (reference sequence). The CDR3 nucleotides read TGTGCCAGCAGTTTAATGGGGACTTCCTACTCCTACAATGAGCAGTTCTTC. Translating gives CASSLMGTSYSYNEQFF.

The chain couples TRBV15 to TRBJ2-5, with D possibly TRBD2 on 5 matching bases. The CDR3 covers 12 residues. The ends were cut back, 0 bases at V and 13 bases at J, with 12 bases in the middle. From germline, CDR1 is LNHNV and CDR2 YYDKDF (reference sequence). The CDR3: CATSRDYGEGYF. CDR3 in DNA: TGTGCCACCAGCAGAGATTACGGTGAGGGGTACTTC. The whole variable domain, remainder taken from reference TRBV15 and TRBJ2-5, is DAMVIQNPRYQVTQFGKPVTLSCSQTLNHNVMYWYQQKSSQAPKLLFHYYDKDFNNEADTPDNFQSRRPNTSFCFLDIRSPGLGDTAMYLCATSRDYGEGYFGPGTRLLVL.

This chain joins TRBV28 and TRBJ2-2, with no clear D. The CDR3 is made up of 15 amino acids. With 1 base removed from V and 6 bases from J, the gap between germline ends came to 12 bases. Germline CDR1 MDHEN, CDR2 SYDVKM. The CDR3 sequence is CASSLSLIAAGELFF. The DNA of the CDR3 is TGTGCCAGCAGTTTATCTTTGATTGCGGCCGGGGAGCTGTTTTTT. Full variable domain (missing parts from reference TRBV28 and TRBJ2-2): DVKVTQSSRYLVKRTGEKVFLECVQDMDHENMFWYRQDPGLGLRLIYFSYDVKMKEKGDIPEGYSVSREKKERFSLILESASTNQTSMYLCASSLSLIAAGELFFGEGSRLTVL.

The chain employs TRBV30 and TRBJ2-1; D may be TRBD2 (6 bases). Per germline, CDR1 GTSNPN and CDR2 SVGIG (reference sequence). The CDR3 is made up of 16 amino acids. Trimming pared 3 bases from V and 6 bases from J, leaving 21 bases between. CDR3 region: CAWSGGLASGRNEQFF. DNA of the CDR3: TGTGCCTGGAGCGGAGGGCTAGCCTCGGGACGCAATGAGCAGTTCTTC.

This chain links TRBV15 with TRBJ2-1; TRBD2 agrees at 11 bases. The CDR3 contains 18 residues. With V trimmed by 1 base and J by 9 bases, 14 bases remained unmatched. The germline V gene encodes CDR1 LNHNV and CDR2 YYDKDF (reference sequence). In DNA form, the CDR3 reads TGTGCCACCAGCAGAGCCCCTTTAACTAGCGGGGGAGGTGGTGAGCAGTTCTTC. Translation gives CATSRAPLTSGGGGEQFF.

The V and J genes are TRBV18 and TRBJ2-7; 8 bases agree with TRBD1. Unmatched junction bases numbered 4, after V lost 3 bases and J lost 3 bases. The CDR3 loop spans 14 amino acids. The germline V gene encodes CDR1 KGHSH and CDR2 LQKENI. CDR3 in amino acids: CASSPDRVSYEQYF. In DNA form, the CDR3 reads TGTGCCAGCTCACCGGACAGGGTAAGCTACGAGCAGTACTTC.

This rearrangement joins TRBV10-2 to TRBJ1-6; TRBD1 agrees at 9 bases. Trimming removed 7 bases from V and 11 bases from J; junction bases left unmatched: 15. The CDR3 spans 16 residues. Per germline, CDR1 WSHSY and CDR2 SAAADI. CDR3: CASKAGTGNFPPPLHF. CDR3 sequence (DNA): TGCGCCAGCAAAGCCGGGACAGGGAATTTCCCCCCACCCCTCCACTTT.

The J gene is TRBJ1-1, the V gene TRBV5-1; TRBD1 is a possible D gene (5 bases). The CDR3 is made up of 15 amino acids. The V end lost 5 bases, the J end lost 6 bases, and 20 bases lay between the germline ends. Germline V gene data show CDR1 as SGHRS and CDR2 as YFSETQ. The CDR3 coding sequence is TGCGCCAGCAGTCCAACTAATCCAGGGAGGGCTGAAGCTTTCTTT. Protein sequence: CASSPTNPGRAEAFF. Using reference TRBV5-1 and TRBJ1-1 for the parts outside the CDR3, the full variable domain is KAGVTQTPRYLIKTRGQQVTLSCSPISGHRSVSWYQQTPGQGLQFLFEYFSETQRNKGNFPGRFSGRQFSNSRSEMNVSTLELGDSALYLCASSPTNPGRAEAFFGQGTRLTVV.

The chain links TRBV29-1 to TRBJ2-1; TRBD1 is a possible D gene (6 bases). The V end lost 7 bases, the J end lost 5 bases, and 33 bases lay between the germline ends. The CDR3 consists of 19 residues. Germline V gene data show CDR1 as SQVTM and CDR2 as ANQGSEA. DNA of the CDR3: TGCAGCGGGATCAGGGACACGGTAGCTCGGAGGTCCCCTGACAATGAGCAGTTCTTC. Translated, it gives CSGIRDTVARRSPDNEQFF.

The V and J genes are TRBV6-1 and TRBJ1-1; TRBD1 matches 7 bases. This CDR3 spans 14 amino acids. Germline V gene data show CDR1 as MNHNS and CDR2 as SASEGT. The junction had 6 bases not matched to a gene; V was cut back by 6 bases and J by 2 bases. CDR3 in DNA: TGTGCCAGCAGACCGGGACAGAGAAACACTGAAGCTTTCTTT. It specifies CASRPGQRNTEAFF.

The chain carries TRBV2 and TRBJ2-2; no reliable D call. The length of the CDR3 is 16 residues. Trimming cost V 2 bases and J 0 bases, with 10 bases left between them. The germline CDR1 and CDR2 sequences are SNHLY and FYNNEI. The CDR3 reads CASSEWQAPNTGELFF. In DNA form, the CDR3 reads TGTGCCAGCAGTGAATGGCAGGCCCCGAACACCGGGGAGCTGTTTTTT.

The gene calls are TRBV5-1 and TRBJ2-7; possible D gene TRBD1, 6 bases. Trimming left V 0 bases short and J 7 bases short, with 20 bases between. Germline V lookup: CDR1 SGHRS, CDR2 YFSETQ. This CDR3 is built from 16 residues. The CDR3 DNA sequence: TGCGCCAGCAGCTTGGAACAGGCAGGGGTATCGAGGGAGCAGTACTTC. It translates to CASSLEQAGVSREQYF.

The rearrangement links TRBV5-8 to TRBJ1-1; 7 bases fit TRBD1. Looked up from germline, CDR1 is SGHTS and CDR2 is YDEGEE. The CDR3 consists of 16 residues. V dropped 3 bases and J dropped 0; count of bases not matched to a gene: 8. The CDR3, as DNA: TGTGCCAGCAGCTCGCTCCGGGACAGAGTGAACACTGAAGCTTTCTTT. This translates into CASSSLRDRVNTEAFF.

The CDR3 DNA reads TGTGCCAGCAGTGAGTTGGCAGGGGCACGGGAGACCCAGTACTTC. Its translation is CASSELAGARETQYF. The genes are TRBV6-4 and TRBJ2-5, with D perhaps TRBD1 (6 bases). Germline V gene data show CDR1 as MRHNA and CDR2 as SNTAGT. The CDR3 covers 15 residues. The germline V and J ends were trimmed by 3 bases and 5 bases, with 16 bases remaining between them.

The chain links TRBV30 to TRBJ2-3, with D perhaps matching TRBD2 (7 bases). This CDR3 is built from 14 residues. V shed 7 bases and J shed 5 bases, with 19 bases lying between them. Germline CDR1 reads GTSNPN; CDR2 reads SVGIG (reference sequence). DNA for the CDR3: TGTGCCTCTGACGGACGGGGGGCGCAAGATACGCAGTATTTT. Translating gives CASDGRGAQDTQYF.

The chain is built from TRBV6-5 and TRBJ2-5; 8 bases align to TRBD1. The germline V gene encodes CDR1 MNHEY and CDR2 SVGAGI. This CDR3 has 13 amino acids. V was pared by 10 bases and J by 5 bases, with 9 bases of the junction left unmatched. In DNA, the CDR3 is TGTGCCACCCGGACAGGGACAACGGAGACCCAGTACTTC. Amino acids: CATRTGTTETQYF.

Here the CDR3 DNA reads TGTGCCAGCAGTTCGACAGGGGTTCTAATGAATGAGCAGTTCTTC. Protein: CASSSTGVLMNEQFF. The V call is TRBV28, the J call TRBJ2-1; the match to TRBD1 covers 8 bases. The CDR3 is 15 residues long. V gave up 4 bases and J gave up 7 bases; unmatched junction bases: 9. From germline, CDR1 is MDHEN and CDR2 SYDVKM.

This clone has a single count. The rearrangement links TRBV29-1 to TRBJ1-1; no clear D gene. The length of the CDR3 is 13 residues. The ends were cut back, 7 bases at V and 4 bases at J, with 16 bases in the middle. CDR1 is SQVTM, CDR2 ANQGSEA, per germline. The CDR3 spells CSANEGAGTEAFF. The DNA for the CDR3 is TGCAGCGCCAATGAGGGTGCTGGCACTGAAGCTTTCTTT.

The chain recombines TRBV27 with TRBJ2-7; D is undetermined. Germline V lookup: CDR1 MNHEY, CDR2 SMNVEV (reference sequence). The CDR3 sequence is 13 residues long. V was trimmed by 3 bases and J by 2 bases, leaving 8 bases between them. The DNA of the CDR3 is TGTGCCAGCAGTTTCTCAGGAACCTACGAGCAGTACTTC. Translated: CASSFSGTYEQYF.

The CDR3 DNA reads as TGTGCCAGCAGAACGGGACTAGCGAACAATGAGCAGTTCTTC. The encoded protein is CASRTGLANNEQFF. The genes are TRBV2 and TRBJ2-1; 10 nucleotides agree with TRBD2. The junction had 4 bases not matched to a gene; V was cut back by 6 bases and J by 5 bases. The length of the CDR3 is 14 residues. Germline V gene data show CDR1 as SNHLY and CDR2 as FYNNEI.

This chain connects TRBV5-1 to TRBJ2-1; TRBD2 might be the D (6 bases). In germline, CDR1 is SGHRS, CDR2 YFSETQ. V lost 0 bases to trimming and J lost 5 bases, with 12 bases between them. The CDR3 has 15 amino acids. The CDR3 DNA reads TGCGCCAGCAGCTTGGATTGGGGGGTTGACAATGAGCAGTTCTTC. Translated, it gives CASSLDWGVDNEQFF. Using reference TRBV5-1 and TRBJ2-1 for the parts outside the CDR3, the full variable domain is KAGVTQTPRYLIKTRGQQVTLSCSPISGHRSVSWYQQTPGQGLQFLFEYFSETQRNKGNFPGRFSGRQFSNSRSEMNVSTLELGDSALYLCASSLDWGVDNEQFFGPGTRLTVL.

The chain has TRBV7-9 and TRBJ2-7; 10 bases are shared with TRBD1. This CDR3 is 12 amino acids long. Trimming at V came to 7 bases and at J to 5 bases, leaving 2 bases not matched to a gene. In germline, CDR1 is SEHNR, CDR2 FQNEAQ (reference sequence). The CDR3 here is CASTDRGNEQYF. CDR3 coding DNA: TGTGCCAGCACGGACAGGGGGAACGAGCAGTACTTC.

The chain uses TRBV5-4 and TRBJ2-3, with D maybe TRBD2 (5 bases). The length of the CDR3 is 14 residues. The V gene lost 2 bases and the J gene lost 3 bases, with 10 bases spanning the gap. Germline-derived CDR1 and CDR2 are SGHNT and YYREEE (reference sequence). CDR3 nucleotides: TGTGCCAGCAGCTTTGGATCGGGAACAGATACGCAGTATTTT. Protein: CASSFGSGTDTQYF. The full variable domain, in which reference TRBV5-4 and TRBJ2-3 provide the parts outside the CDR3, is ETGVTQSPTHLIKTRGQQVTLRCSSQSGHNTVSWYQQALGQGPQFIFQYYREEENGRGNFPPRFSGLQFPNYSSELNVNALELDDSALYLCASSFGSGTDTQYFGPGTRLTVL.

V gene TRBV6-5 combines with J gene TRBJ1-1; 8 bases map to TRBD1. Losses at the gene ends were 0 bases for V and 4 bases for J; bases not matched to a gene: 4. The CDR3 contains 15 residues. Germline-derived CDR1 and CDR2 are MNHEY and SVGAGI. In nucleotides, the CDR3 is TGTGCCAGCAGTTACTCGAGGACAGGGAGCACTGAAGCTTTCTTT. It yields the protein CASSYSRTGSTEAFF.

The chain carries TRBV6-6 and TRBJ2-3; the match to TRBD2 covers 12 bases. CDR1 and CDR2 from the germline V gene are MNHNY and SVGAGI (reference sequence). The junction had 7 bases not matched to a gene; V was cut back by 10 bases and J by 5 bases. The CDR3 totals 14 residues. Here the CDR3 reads CATRTSGVVDTQYF. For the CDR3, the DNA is TGTGCCACTCGGACTAGCGGGGTTGTAGATACGCAGTATTTT.

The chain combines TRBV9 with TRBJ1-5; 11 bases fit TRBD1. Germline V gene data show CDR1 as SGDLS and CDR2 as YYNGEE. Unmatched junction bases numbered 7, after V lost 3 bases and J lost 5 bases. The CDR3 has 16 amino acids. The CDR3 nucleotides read TGTGCCAGCAGCGCCGATGTGGGACAGGGGGATCAGCCCCAGCATTTT. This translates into CASSADVGQGDQPQHF.